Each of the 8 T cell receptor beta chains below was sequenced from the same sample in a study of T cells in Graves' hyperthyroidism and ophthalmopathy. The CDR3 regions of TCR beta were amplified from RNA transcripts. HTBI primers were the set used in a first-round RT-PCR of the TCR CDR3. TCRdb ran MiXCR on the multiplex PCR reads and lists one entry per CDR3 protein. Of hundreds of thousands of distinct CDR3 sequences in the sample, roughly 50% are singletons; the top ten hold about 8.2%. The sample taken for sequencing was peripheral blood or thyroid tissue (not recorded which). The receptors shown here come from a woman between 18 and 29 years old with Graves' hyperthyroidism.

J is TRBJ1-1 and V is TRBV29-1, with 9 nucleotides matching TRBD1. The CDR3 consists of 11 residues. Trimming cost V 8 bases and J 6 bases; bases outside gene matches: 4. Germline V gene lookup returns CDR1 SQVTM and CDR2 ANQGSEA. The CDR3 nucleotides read TGCAGCCAGGACAGGGGCGCTGAAGCTTTCTTT. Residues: CSQDRGAEAFF.

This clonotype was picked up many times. The CDR3 bases are TGTGCCAGCAGCTCAACCCCCGGGACTGAGCAGTACTTC. Encoded protein: CASSSTPGTEQYF. V and J are TRBV9 and TRBJ2-7; tentative D call: TRBD2 (6 bases). V was cut by 4 bases and J by 7 bases, with 15 bases left in between. The CDR3 is 13 amino acids. Germline lookup yields CDR1 SGDLS and CDR2 YYNGEE.

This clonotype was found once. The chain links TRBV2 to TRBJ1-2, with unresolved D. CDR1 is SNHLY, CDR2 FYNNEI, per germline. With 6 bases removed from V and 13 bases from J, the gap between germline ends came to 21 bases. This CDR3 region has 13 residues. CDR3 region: CASSHNVRLGVTF. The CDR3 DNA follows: TGTGCCAGCAGCCACAACGTGCGGTTAGGAGTCACCTTC.

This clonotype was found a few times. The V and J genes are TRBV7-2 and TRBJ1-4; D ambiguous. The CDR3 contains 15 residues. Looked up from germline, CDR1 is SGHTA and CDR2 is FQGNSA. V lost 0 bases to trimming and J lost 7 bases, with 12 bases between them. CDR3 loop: CASSLASGLGEKLFF. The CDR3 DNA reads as TGTGCCAGCAGCTTAGCGAGCGGGTTAGGTGAAAAACTGTTTTTT.

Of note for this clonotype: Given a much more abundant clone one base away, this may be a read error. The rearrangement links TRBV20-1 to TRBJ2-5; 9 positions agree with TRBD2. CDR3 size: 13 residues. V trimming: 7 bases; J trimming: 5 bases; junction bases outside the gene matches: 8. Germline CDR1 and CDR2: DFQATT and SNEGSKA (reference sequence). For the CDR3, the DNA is TGCAGTGTTCCCGCGGGGGGGGACGAGACCCAGTACTTC. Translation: CSVPAGGDETQYF.

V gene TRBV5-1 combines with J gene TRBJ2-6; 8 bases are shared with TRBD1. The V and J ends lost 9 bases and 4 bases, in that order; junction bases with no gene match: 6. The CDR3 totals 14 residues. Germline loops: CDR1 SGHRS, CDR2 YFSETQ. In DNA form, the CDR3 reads TGCGCCACCCGGACAGGGACCGGGGCCAACGTCCTGACTTTC. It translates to CATRTGTGANVLTF.

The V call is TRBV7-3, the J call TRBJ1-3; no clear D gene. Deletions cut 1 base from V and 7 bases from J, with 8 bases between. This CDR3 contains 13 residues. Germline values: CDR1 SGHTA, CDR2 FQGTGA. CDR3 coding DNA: TGTGCCAGCAGCTTAAACGGGATGAACACCATATATTTT. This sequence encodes CASSLNGMNTIYF. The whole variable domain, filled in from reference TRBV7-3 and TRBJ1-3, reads GAGVSQTPSNKVTEKGKYVELRCDPISGHTALYWYRQSLGQGPEFLIYFQGTGAADDSGLPNDRFFAVRPEGSVSTLKIQRTERGDSAVYLCASSLNGMNTIYFGEGSWLTVV.

Here the CDR3 DNA reads TGCAGTGCCTATCGGCGGGGTGGGGATACGCAGTATTTT. Translated: CSAYRRGGDTQYF. This chain links TRBV20-1 with TRBJ2-3; TRBD2 is a possible D gene (6 bases). Trimming removed 6 bases at V and 6 bases at J, with 16 bases between. The germline CDR1 and CDR2 sequences are DFQATT and SNEGSKA (reference sequence). CDR3 length equals 13 residues.